These 7 T cell receptor beta chains came from one sample sequenced in a study of OX40 agonist ivuxolimab in advanced cancers. Repertoires were generated with immunoSEQ multiplex PCR, while TCRdb's copy carries only in-frame clones and drops some. This table has some 80,000 clones, more than 80% appearing once. The specimen comprised CD4+ or CD8+ T cells sorted from blood, sampled in a trial of the OX40 agonist ivuxolimab. These receptor sequences come from an adult with an advanced solid tumor such as melanoma, head and neck, liver or kidney cancer.

The table lists this clone with a few counts. The rearrangement uses TRBV2 and TRBJ1-6; D is unresolved. Germline V gene data show CDR1 as SNHLY and CDR2 as FYNNEI. This CDR3 comprises 14 residues. V lost 7 bases, J lost 9 bases, and 16 bases lay in between. Here the CDR3 DNA reads TGTGCCAGCAAGCCAACCACGTTAGGTTCACCCCTCCACTTT. It encodes CASKPTTLGSPLHF.

V usage is TRBV5-6 and J usage is TRBJ1-2, with unresolved D. CDR1 and CDR2 from the germline V gene are SGHDT and YYEEEE. The CDR3 consists of 14 residues. V lost 2 bases and J 4 bases, leaving 12 bases between the germline ends. CDR3: CASSFTHSFYGYTF. CDR3 bases: TGTGCCAGCAGCTTTACCCACAGCTTCTATGGCTACACCTTC.

The chain is built from TRBV19 and TRBJ1-2; TRBD1 aligns across 8 bases. Germline-derived CDR1 and CDR2 are LNHDA and SQIVND (reference sequence). The CDR3 length is 14 residues. J was trimmed by 5 bases and V by 4 bases; bases with no gene match: 6. This CDR3 reads CASSTGGPLYGYTF. The DNA of the CDR3 is TGTGCCAGTAGTACAGGGGGCCCCCTTTATGGCTACACCTTC.

The DNA of the CDR3 is TGTGCCAGGGGAGGGGACTCCTATAATTCACCCCTCCACTTT. It encodes CARGGDSYNSPLHF. The chain links TRBV2 to TRBJ1-6; tentative D call: TRBD1 (5 bases). Germline V gene data show CDR1 as SNHLY and CDR2 as FYNNEI. Trimming cost V 9 bases and J 0 bases, with 9 bases left between them. The CDR3 consists of 14 residues.

CDR3 region: CASGLVGIQGASYGYTF. In DNA form, the CDR3 reads TGTGCTAGTGGTTTGGTGGGAATACAGGGTGCAAGTTATGGCTACACCTTC. The chain links TRBV12-5 to TRBJ1-2; possibly TRBD1 for D (6 bases). V lost 0 bases, J lost 5 bases, and 19 bases lay in between. CDR3 length equals 17 residues. In germline, CDR1 is LGHNT, CDR2 FRNRAP.

The rearrangement uses TRBV30 and TRBJ1-2, with a tentative D call TRBD1 (5 bases). The germline CDR1 and CDR2 sequences are GTSNPN and SVGIG (reference sequence). Between the trimmed V and J ends, which lost 3 bases and 4 bases, there was a span of 12 bases. The CDR3 contains 13 residues. Here the CDR3 reads CAWRQAGLYGYTF. In DNA form, the CDR3 reads TGTGCCTGGAGGCAGGCGGGGCTCTATGGCTACACCTTC. Full variable domain (missing parts from reference TRBV30 and TRBJ1-2): SQTIHQWPATLVQPVGSPLSLECTVEGTSNPNLYWYRQAAGRGLQLLFYSVGIGQISSEVPQNLSASRPQDRQFILSSKKLLLSDSGFYLCAWRQAGLYGYTFGSGTRLTVV.

This clone was detected a few times. The chain is built from TRBV10-1 and TRBJ2-1, with TRBD1 matching over 9 bases. The CDR3 runs to 15 residues. Trimming at V came to 5 bases and at J to 5 bases, leaving 7 bases not matched to a gene. Germline V CDR1 and CDR2: WNHNN, SYGVQD (reference sequence). DNA for the CDR3: TGCGCCAGCAGTCATTACCGGGACAGGGACAATGAGCAGTTCTTC. It codes for CASSHYRDRDNEQFF.